What follows are 11 T cell receptor beta chains derived from one specimen sequenced in a study of T cells after yellow fever vaccination. TCRdb re-called the 5' RACE reads with MiXCR, one entry per CDR3 protein. The repertoire includes 250,000 to 300,000 distinct CDR3 sequences, 8.7% of them detected once, and about 3% sits in the top ten. The sequencing used CD4+ T cells sorted from PBMCs, collected 5 days after the yellow fever booster vaccination. Receptor source: a man younger than 35 who received the YFV17D yellow fever vaccine.

The V and J genes are TRBV25-1 and TRBJ1-2, with D tentatively TRBD1 (5 bases). The CDR3 totals 13 residues. Between the trimmed V and J ends, which lost 6 bases and 3 bases, there was a span of 11 bases. Germline V gives CDR1 MGHDK, CDR2 SYGVNS. The CDR3 here is CASRPGGDYGYTF. The CDR3 coding sequence is TGTGCCAGCAGGCCTGGAGGGGACTATGGCTACACCTTC.

The sample holds many counts of this clonotype. V gene TRBV25-1 combines with J gene TRBJ2-5; tentatively, D is TRBD1 (6 bases). The CDR3 loop spans 13 amino acids. From germline, CDR1 is MGHDK and CDR2 SYGVNS. V was pared by 5 bases and J by 4 bases, with 11 bases between. The chain's CDR3 is CASSRMGAETQYF. DNA of the CDR3: TGTGCCAGCAGTCGTATGGGGGCAGAGACCCAGTACTTC.

This clonotype has only a few counts. This chain links TRBV9 with TRBJ1-1; D unresolved. Trimming removed 6 bases from V and 1 base from J, with 16 bases in between. Per the germline V gene, CDR1 is SGDLS and CDR2 is YYNGEE. The CDR3 spans 15 residues. Here the CDR3 DNA reads TGTGCCAGCATTTTTGCAGTGGTTACGAACACTGAAGCTTTCTTT. It yields the protein CASIFAVVTNTEAFF.

V is TRBV4-3 and J is TRBJ2-5, with 8 bases aligning to TRBD2. V shed 11 bases and J 5 bases; nucleotides not matched to a gene: 7. The CDR3 totals 12 residues. CDR1 and CDR2 from the germline V gene are LGHNA and YSLEER. This chain's CDR3 is CARWTSLETQYF. The CDR3 DNA reads as TGCGCCCGATGGACTAGCTTGGAGACCCAGTACTTC.

The chain carries TRBV14 and TRBJ1-3; a weak D match, TRBD1 (5 bases). From germline, CDR1 is SGHDN and CDR2 FVKESK. This CDR3 comprises 15 residues. Trimming took off 4 bases at V and 2 bases at J, with 12 bases between the two ends. As DNA, the CDR3 is TGTGCCAGCAGCCTCTTTCAGGGTCCTGGAAACACCATATATTTT. Its translation is CASSLFQGPGNTIYF.

This clonotype was seen ten or more times. Here the CDR3 reads CASGFLGTDTQYF. The CDR3 DNA is TGTGCCAGCGGTTTCCTCGGCACAGATACGCAGTATTTT. The V call is TRBV7-9, the J call TRBJ2-3; D gene unclear. Per the germline V gene, CDR1 is SEHNR and CDR2 is FQNEAQ (reference sequence). The CDR3 is 13 residues long. The V gene lost 8 bases and the J gene lost 1 base, with 10 bases spanning the gap.

This clonotype was detected only a few times. The chain recombines TRBV3-1 with TRBJ1-6, with unresolved D. V dropped 2 bases and J dropped 8 bases, with 10 bases sitting between them. This CDR3 region has 14 residues. CDR1 is LGHDT and CDR2 is YNNKEL in the germline V gene (reference sequence). CDR3 sequence: CASSQFSSYSPLHF. In nucleotides, the CDR3 is TGTGCCAGCAGCCAATTTTCTTCGTATTCACCCCTCCACTTT.

This clonotype showed up just a few times. The V call is TRBV18, the J call TRBJ2-7, with D perhaps TRBD1 or TRBD2 (5 bases each). CDR1 and CDR2 from the germline V gene are KGHSH and LQKENI. The ends were cut back, 3 bases at V and 6 bases at J, with 12 bases in the middle. CDR3 length equals 13 residues. CDR3 region: CASSPGVYSEQYV. The CDR3 DNA is TGTGCCAGCTCACCGGGGGTTTACTCCGAGCAGTACGTC.

This clonotype was seen only a few times. The chain uses TRBV7-9 and TRBJ1-4; D gene unclear. The CDR3 loop spans 15 amino acids. Germline V gives CDR1 SEHNR, CDR2 FQNEAQ (reference sequence). V was clipped by 5 bases and J by 7 bases, with 17 bases between them. The CDR3, as DNA: TGTGCCAGCAGCCTTAGCGGAGGGATTGGTGAAAAACTGTTTTTT. It is translated as CASSLSGGIGEKLFF. The whole variable domain, filled in from reference TRBV7-9 and TRBJ1-4, reads DTGVSQNPRHKITKRGQNVTFRCDPISEHNRLYWYRQTLGQGPEFLTYFQNEAQLEKSRLLSDRFSAERPKGSFSTLEIQRTEQGDSAMYLCASSLSGGIGEKLFFGSGTQLSVL.

The rearrangement links TRBV29-1 to TRBJ1-2, with 7 bases fitting TRBD1. Germline CDR1 reads SQVTM; CDR2 reads ANQGSEA. The CDR3 is 14 amino acids. Germline trimming cut 6 bases from V and 5 bases from J; bases unmatched to any gene: 12. DNA for the CDR3: TGCAGCGTCGGACCCCGGGACAGCTTTTATGGCTACACCTTC. It codes for CSVGPRDSFYGYTF.

This clonotype has a count of ten or more. CDR3 loop: CASSPTGVKGIQYF. CDR3 bases: TGTGCCAGCAGCCCGACAGGGGTGAAAGGCATTCAGTACTTC. The chain links TRBV9 to TRBJ2-4; TRBD1 aligns across 8 bases. Germline V gene lookup returns CDR1 SGDLS and CDR2 YYNGEE. This CDR3 comprises 14 residues. V was clipped by 4 bases and J by 9 bases; unmatched bases: 9.